The sequence of this TCR beta chain was determined in a study of CD8+CD57+ T cells in acquired aplastic anemia. Study overall: The average for DNA from sorted CD4+ and CD8+ cells was 3 to 3.5 ug.

Details on this clonotype: One end of the junction fails to match germline, which may point to a read error.

Patients picked for sequencing had shown CD8+CD57+ cell expansion detected by flow cytometry. Germline assignment: CDR1 GTSNPN and CDR2 SVGIG (reference sequence). CDR3 size: 17 residues. CDR3 and TCR beta VDJ profiling relied on genomic DNA as the template. MiXCR, applied by TCRdb to the reads, yields one record per CDR3 protein. In the table there are approximately 130,000 distinct CDR3 sequences, 40% of which are singletons. The source material was sorted CD4+, CD8+, or CD8+CD57+ T cells (not recorded which) from PBMCs. The genes are TRBV30 and TRBJ1-1, with 7 bases fitting TRBD1. This TCR derives from a human donor with aplastic anemia. CDR3 amino acids: CAWSVWIRGPRNTEASF. The CDR3 DNA is TGTGCCTGGAGTGTATGGATTAGGGGGCCTCGGAACACTGAAGCTTCCTTT.